A single sample is the source of the 3 T cell receptor beta chains below, sequenced in a study of cytomegalovirus exposure and HLA in healthy donors. TCRdb's copy holds only in-frame clones and misses some; the assay was immunoSEQ multiplex PCR. The repertoire holds about 130,000 clones, with over 90% as singletons. The sequencing input was PBMCs. The receptors were gathered from a woman aged 18-29 years in good health and CMV-seronegative.

The chain employs TRBV7-8 and TRBJ1-5; TRBD1 is a possible D gene (6 bases). Germline-derived CDR1 and CDR2 are SGHVS and FQNEAQ. CDR3 size: 18 residues. Trimming pared 2 bases from V and 0 bases from J, leaving 17 bases between. The CDR3 coding sequence is TGTGCCAGCAGCTTAATGTGGGGGGGGCTTAATAGCAATCAGCCCCAGCATTTT. The encoded protein is CASSLMWGGLNSNQPQHF.

The chain's CDR3 is CATSRGPPDSYGYTF. The CDR3 DNA reads TGTGCCACCAGCAGAGGCCCTCCCGACAGCTATGGCTACACCTTC. The V gene is TRBV15, the J gene TRBJ1-2; D possibly corresponds to TRBD1 (5 bases). Germline assignment: CDR1 LNHNV and CDR2 YYDKDF (reference sequence). Trimming left V 1 base short and J 4 bases short, with 13 bases between. This CDR3 comprises 15 residues.

The chain employs TRBV15 and TRBJ1-1; TRBD1 agrees at 8 bases. V gave up 3 bases and J gave up 5 bases; unmatched junction bases: 5. The CDR3 sequence is 14 residues long. Looked up from germline, CDR1 is LNHNV and CDR2 is YYDKDF (reference sequence). CDR3 in amino acids: CATSRGQDSTEAFF. The CDR3, as DNA: TGTGCCACCAGCAGGGGACAGGATTCGACTGAAGCTTTCTTT.